This TCR beta chain was observed in a study of blood T cell repertoires in COVID-19. Study background: The analysed material was cDNA or gDNA that came from T cells, B-cell-depleted T cells, or PBMCs.

In the authors' workflow: It was from reference gene primer amplification that nucleated cell counts were estimated. Profiled with immunoSEQ multiplex PCR; TCRdb holds only in-frame clones, not every one. The V and J calls and the clone size are those of that table, but D and trimming were determined from the DNA. The sample lists 140,000 to 150,000 clones, 80% seen once, with approximately 3.6% in the top ten. The clonotype was recovered from a man aged 65 to 85 who had recovered from COVID-19. Material: peripheral blood.

The CDR3 DNA is TGTGCCATCAGTGAGTCGTCAGGGTTGAATGAAAAACTGTTTTTT. Protein product: CAISESSGLNEKLFF. The chain carries TRBV10-3 and TRBJ1-4; D is possibly TRBD1 (5 bases). The V end was cut by 0 bases, the J end by 5 bases, with 10 bases between. Germline V gene lookup returns CDR1 ENHRY and CDR2 SYGVKD. This CDR3 contains 15 residues.